A selection of T cell receptor beta chains follows, all from one sample in a study of T cells in Graves' hyperthyroidism and ophthalmopathy. TCRdb reanalysed the multiplex PCR reads using MiXCR and keeps one entry per CDR3 protein. The table includes roughly 420,000 distinct CDR3 sequences, roughly an eighth detected once. Material: blood. The receptors originated from a woman aged 18-30 years with Graves' hyperthyroidism. Both conserved end residues are part of each CDR3. The D gene is left open where the match is weak. Some rows mark clone size as missing; the rest say once, few, many or name a class of expanded clone.

many,TRBJ2-4,TRBV28,TRBD2,CASSLLAGDIQYF,TGTGCCAGCAGTTTACTAGCGGGAGACATTCAGTACTTC
few,TRBJ2-5,TRBV2,-,CASNLTPGSSGPSSEKEYF,TGTGCCAGCAACTTGACCCCTGGAAGCTCCGGGCCATCAAGCGAGAAAGAGTACTTC
many,TRBJ2-1,TRBV7-8,TRBD2,CASSLVPAGLAVYNEQFF,TGTGCCAGCAGCTTAGTTCCTGCGGGGCTAGCGGTCTACAATGAGCAGTTCTTC
few,TRBJ1-4,TRBV12-3/TRBV12-4,-,CASSFRDLREKLFF,TGTGCCAGCAGTTTTAGGGATCTAAGGGAAAAACTGTTTTTT
many,TRBJ2-5,TRBV7-9,-,CASSSQGVRETQYF,TGTGCCAGCAGCAGCCAGGGCGTCCGAGAGACCCAGTACTTC
many,TRBJ2-7,TRBV9,TRBD2,CASSGLAGEQYF,TGTGCCAGCAGCGGACTAGCTGGCGAGCAGTACTTC
many,TRBJ2-5,TRBV20-1,TRBD2,CSATAGGEETQYF,TGCAGTGCTACGGCGGGAGGGGAGGAGACCCAGTACTTC
few,TRBJ2-2,TRBV30,-,CAWSLRGRELFF,TGTGCCTGGAGCTTGCGAGGGAGGGAGCTGTTTTTT
many,TRBJ2-3,TRBV20-1,TRBD1,CSASQGAQGTDTQYF,TGCAGTGCCTCACAGGGGGCGCAGGGCACAGATACGCAGTATTTT
-,TRBJ2-2,TRBV9,TRBD2,CASSVDLGRAEAGELFF,TGTGCCAGCAGCGTAGATCTCGGGAGGGCCGAGGCCGGGGAGCTGTTTTTT
-,TRBJ2-1,TRBV19,TRBD2,CASSINIRIAGPPSYNEQFF,TGTGCCAGTAGTATAAATATTCGGATAGCGGGGCCGCCCTCCTACAATGAGCAGTTCTTC
-,TRBJ2-7,TRBV6-1,TRBD2,CASSPGTSGISYEQYF,TGTGCCAGCAGTCCGGGGACTAGCGGGATCTCCTACGAGCAGTACTTC
-,TRBJ1-2,TRBV7-9,-,CASSLSVGRELYGYTF,TGTGCCAGCAGCTTATCGGTAGGCCGAGAACTCTATGGCTACACCTTC
-,TRBJ2-5,TRBV5-1,-,CASSLGPGEETQYF,TGCGCCAGCAGCTTGGGCCCAGGGGAAGAGACCCAGTACTTC
-,TRBJ1-2,TRBV5-5,-,CASSFTGTAGYGYTF,TGTGCCAGCAGCTTTACAGGGACCGCTGGGTATGGCTACACCTTC
-,TRBJ2-1,TRBV7-3,TRBD2,CASSPTSGRNEQFF,TGTGCCAGCAGCCCAACTAGCGGGAGAAATGAGCAGTTCTTC
many,TRBJ2-7,TRBV6-1,-,CASSQAEDSSYEQYF,TGTGCCAGCAGTCAGGCCGAGGACTCCTCCTACGAGCAGTACTTC
many,TRBJ2-3,TRBV6-1,-,CASSLPGVQGTDTQYF,TGTGCCAGCAGTCTACCAGGGGTTCAGGGCACAGATACGCAGTATTTT
many,TRBJ2-7,TRBV20-1,-,CSARETGPSVLGYEQYF,TGCAGTGCCCGGGAGACAGGTCCATCAGTTTTGGGCTACGAGCAGTACTTC
-,TRBJ2-1,TRBV10-3,-,CAIGAPRYNEQFF,TGTGCCATCGGGGCTCCCCGTTACAATGAGCAGTTCTTC
many,TRBJ2-7,TRBV6-5,TRBD2,CASSYSETSGEQYF,TGTGCCAGCAGTTACTCTGAGACTAGCGGCGAGCAGTACTTC
few,TRBJ1-1,TRBV19,-,CASSIVGYNGEAFF,TGTGCCAGTAGTATAGTCGGGTATAATGGTGAAGCTTTCTTT
-,TRBJ2-5,TRBV19,TRBD1,CASSSYRDSETQYF,TGTGCCAGTAGTAGCTACCGGGACAGTGAGACCCAGTACTTC
many,TRBJ1-1,TRBV7-2,-,CASSTTTTEAFF,TGTGCCAGCAGCACCACAACCACTGAAGCTTTCTTT
many,TRBJ2-1,TRBV28,-,CASSLRGTSSYNEQFF,TGTGCCAGCAGTTTGCGAGGGACAAGCTCCTACAATGAGCAGTTCTTC
many,TRBJ2-7,TRBV4-2,TRBD1,CASSQETGQGTYEQYF,TGTGCCAGCAGCCAAGAAACGGGACAGGGGACCTACGAGCAGTACTTC
many,TRBJ2-5,TRBV3-1,-,CASSQNPQATQETQYF,TGTGCCAGCAGCCAAAATCCTCAGGCGACCCAAGAGACCCAGTACTTC
many,TRBJ2-1,TRBV13,TRBD2,CASSTRLAGGGNEQFF,TGTGCCAGCAGCACACGGCTAGCGGGAGGAGGGAATGAGCAGTTCTTC
many,TRBJ1-2,TRBV28,-,CASSSLAVNYGYTF,TGTGCCAGCAGCTCCCTGGCAGTAAACTATGGCTACACCTTC
-,TRBJ1-4,TRBV4-1,-,CASSQDPTGSNERLFF,TGCGCCAGCAGCCAAGATCCAACAGGGTCTAATGAAAGACTGTTTTTT
many,TRBJ2-2,TRBV2,TRBD2,CASSEGLAGANTGELFF,TGTGCCAGCAGTGAAGGGCTAGCGGGGGCGAACACCGGGGAGCTGTTTTTT
many,TRBJ1-6,TRBV28,-,CASSYPGNAYNSPLHF,TGTGCCAGCAGTTACCCAGGGAACGCCTATAATTCACCCCTCCACTTT
many,TRBJ2-1,TRBV18,-,CASSPRSFEAEQFF,TGTGCCAGCTCACCACGGAGTTTTGAGGCTGAGCAGTTCTTC
many,TRBJ2-5,TRBV6-1,TRBD2,CASRPGAGKETQYF,TGTGCCAGCAGGCCGGGAGCGGGAAAAGAGACCCAGTACTTC
few,TRBJ2-7,TRBV6-2/TRBV6-3,TRBD2,CASSPSGSGRKREQYF,TGTGCCAGCAGTCCTTCGGGTAGCGGGAGAAAGAGAGAGCAGTACTTC
-,TRBJ2-6,TRBV5-6,-,CASSFLGAGANVLTF,TGTGCCAGCAGTTTTTTGGGCGCTGGGGCCAACGTCCTGACTTTC
many,TRBJ2-2,TRBV30,-,CAWSGTPTGELFF,TGTGCCTGGAGTGGTACACCCACCGGGGAGCTGTTTTTT
many,TRBJ2-7,TRBV12-3/TRBV12-4,-,CASSLFQGPSYEQYF,TGTGCCAGCAGTTTATTTCAGGGGCCCTCCTACGAGCAGTACTTC
-,TRBJ1-1,TRBV7-9,-,CASSLVPGGGNTEAFF,TGTGCTAGCAGCTTAGTACCCGGGGGGGGGAACACTGAAGCTTTCTTT
few,TRBJ2-1,TRBV5-6,-,CASRLQGANEQFF,TGTGCCAGCAGACTGCAGGGTGCAAATGAGCAGTTCTTC
many,TRBJ2-3,TRBV20-1,-,CSAPHQGTDTQYF,TGCAGTGCTCCCCATCAGGGCACAGATACGCAGTATTTT
many,TRBJ2-7,TRBV2,TRBD1,CASSVLDRGGYEQYF,TGTGCCAGCAGTGTACTCGACAGGGGGGGATACGAGCAGTACTTC
-,TRBJ2-5,TRBV9,-,CASSAKGTAKGETQYF,TGTGCCAGCAGCGCGAAGGGGACCGCTAAAGGGGAGACCCAGTACTTC
many,TRBJ1-1,TRBV20-1,-,CSAPLWDVQATEAFF,TGCAGTGCTCCGTTGTGGGACGTCCAAGCGACTGAAGCTTTCTTT
few,TRBJ1-2,TRBV14,-,CASSPTQSLYGYTF,TGTGCCAGCAGCCCAACCCAGAGCCTCTATGGCTACACCTTC
many,TRBJ1-2,TRBV2,-,CASRLTGQIYGYTF,TGTGCCAGCAGACTTACGGGGCAGATCTATGGCTACACCTTC
many,TRBJ2-1,TRBV20-1,-,CSANRESSNEQFF,TGCAGTGCTAACAGGGAGAGTTCCAATGAGCAGTTCTTC
many,TRBJ1-2,TRBV7-2,-,CASSLLQGRVGYTF,TGTGCCAGCAGCTTACTTCAGGGACGAGTTGGCTACACCTTC
-,TRBJ2-3,TRBV20-1,TRBD2,CSALSGRAGDTQYF,TGCAGTGCCCTTAGCGGGAGGGCCGGAGATACGCAGTATTTT
many,TRBJ1-2,TRBV18,-,CASSPQQGEGYTF,TGTGCCAGCTCACCCCAGCAGGGTGAGGGCTACACCTTC
many,TRBJ1-5,TRBV6-2/TRBV6-3,-,CASSYPGPQHF,TGTGCCAGCAGTTACCCGGGGCCCCAGCATTTT
many,TRBJ2-7,TRBV12-3/TRBV12-4,TRBD2,CASRGAGSPYEQYF,TGTGCCAGCAGGGGAGCGGGGAGTCCCTACGAGCAGTACTTC
many,TRBJ2-7,TRBV6-1,TRBD1,CASSEVGQYSYEQYF,TGTGCCAGCAGTGAAGTGGGACAGTACTCCTACGAGCAGTACTTC
many,TRBJ1-2,TRBV27,-,CARTPELRAFNYGYTF,TGTGCCAGGACTCCCGAATTAAGGGCCTTTAACTATGGCTACACCTTC
many,TRBJ1-5,TRBV18,TRBD1,CASSPGTGDGPQHF,TGTGCCAGCTCACCAGGGACAGGGGATGGTCCCCAGCATTTT